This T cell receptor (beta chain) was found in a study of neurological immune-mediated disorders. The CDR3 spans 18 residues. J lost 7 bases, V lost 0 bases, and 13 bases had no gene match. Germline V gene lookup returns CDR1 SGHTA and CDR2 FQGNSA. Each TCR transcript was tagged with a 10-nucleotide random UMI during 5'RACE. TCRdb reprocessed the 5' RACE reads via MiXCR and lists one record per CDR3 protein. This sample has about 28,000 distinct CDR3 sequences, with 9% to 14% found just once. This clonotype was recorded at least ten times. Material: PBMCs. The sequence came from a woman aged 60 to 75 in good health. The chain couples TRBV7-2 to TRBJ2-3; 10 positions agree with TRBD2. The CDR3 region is CASSLASGGALGVYTQYF. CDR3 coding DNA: TGTGCCAGCAGCTTAGCAAGCGGGGGGGCCCTCGGAGTTTATACGCAGTATTTT.